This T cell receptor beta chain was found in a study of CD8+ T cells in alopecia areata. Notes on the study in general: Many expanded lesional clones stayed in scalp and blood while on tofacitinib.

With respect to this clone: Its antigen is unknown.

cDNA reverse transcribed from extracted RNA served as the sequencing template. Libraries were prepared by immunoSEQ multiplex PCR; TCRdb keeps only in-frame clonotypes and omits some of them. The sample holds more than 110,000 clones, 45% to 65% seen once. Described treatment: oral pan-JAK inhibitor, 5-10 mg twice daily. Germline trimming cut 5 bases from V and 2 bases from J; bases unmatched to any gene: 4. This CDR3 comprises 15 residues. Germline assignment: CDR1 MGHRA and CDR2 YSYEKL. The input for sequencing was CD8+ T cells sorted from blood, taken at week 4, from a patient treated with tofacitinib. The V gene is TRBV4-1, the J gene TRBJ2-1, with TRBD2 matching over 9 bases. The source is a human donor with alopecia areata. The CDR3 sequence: CASSFRGGAYNEQFF. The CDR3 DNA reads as TGCGCCAGCAGCTTCCGCGGGGGGGCCTACAATGAGCAGTTCTTC.